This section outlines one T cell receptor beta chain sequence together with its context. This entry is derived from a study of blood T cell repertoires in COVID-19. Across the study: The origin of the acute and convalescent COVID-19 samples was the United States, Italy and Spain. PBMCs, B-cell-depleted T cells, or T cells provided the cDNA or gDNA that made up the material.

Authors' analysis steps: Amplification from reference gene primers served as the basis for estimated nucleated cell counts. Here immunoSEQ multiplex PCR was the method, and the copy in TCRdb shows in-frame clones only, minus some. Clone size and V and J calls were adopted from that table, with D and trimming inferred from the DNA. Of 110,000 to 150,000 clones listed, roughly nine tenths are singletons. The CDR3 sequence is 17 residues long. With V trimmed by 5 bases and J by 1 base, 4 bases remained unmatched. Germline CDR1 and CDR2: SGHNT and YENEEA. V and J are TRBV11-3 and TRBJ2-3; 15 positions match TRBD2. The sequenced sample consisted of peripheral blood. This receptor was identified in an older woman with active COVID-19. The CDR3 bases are TGTGCCAGCAGCCCGCGGACTAGCGGGGGGGGCACAGATACGCAGTATTTT. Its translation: CASSPRTSGGGTDTQYF.